The next 27 T cell receptor beta chains were all read from a single sample in a study of blood T cell repertoires in COVID-19. Sequencing was performed with immunoSEQ multiplex PCR; in TCRdb, only in-frame clones are kept and a portion is missing. The sample contains about 300,000 clones, around 89% of which appear only once. The sequencing sample was made of peripheral blood. These receptors were collected from a man aged 35-49 years with acute or convalescent COVID-19.

As to this clone: Other DNA sequences of this sample code for an identical CDR3. The V gene is TRBV4-2, the J gene TRBJ2-5; 7 bases agree with TRBD2. With V trimmed by 3 bases and J by 5 bases, 6 bases remained unmatched. Germline-derived CDR1 and CDR2 are LGHNA and YNFKEQ. This CDR3 is built from 14 residues. The CDR3 DNA is TGTGCCAGCAGCCAGGGTAGCGGGCGGGAGACCCAGTACTTC. The encoded protein is CASSQGSGRETQYF.

This chain uses TRBV6-5 with TRBJ1-2; 7 nucleotides match TRBD1. The V segment lost 5 bases and the J segment 4 bases; nucleotides outside the gene matches: 4. This CDR3 contains 13 residues. The germline CDR1 and CDR2 sequences are MNHEY and SVGAGI. CDR3 nucleotides: TGTGCCAGCAGTCCTGACAGGGTCTATGGCTACACCTTC. This translates into CASSPDRVYGYTF.

V gene TRBV19 combines with J gene TRBJ1-5, with TRBD1 as a possible D gene (5 bases). Germline lookup yields CDR1 LNHDA and CDR2 SQIVND (reference sequence). The CDR3 totals 13 residues. Trimming shortened V by 6 bases and J by 7 bases, and 13 bases separated the two germline ends. The CDR3 sequence is CASSTTVGQPQHF. The CDR3 bases are TGTGCCAGTAGCACGACAGTCGGCCAGCCCCAGCATTTT.

Concerning this clone itself: Its ends do not fully match the called genes, so a read error is possible. This chain uses TRBV15 with TRBJ1-2; D is perhaps TRBD1 (5 bases). This CDR3 is 13 amino acids long. From germline, CDR1 is LNHNV and CDR2 YYDKDF (reference sequence). The CDR3: CATNNQGARHRFF. The DNA for the CDR3 is TGTGCCACCAACAATCAAGGGGCCAGGCATCGCTTTTTC.

The chain couples TRBV19 to TRBJ2-1; D perhaps matches TRBD1 (5 bases). In germline, CDR1 is LNHDA, CDR2 SQIVND (reference sequence). V was cut by 5 bases and J by 6 bases, with 14 bases left in between. The CDR3 sequence is 14 residues long. The CDR3 sequence: CASSGADGFNEQFF. The CDR3 DNA reads as TGTGCCAGTAGTGGGGCGGACGGATTCAATGAGCAGTTCTTC.

This chain connects TRBV5-6 to TRBJ2-7, with 9 bases identical to TRBD1. V dropped 4 bases and J dropped 1; count of bases not matched to a gene: 9. Germline V CDR1 and CDR2: SGHDT, YYEEEE. This CDR3 is 16 amino acids long. In DNA form, the CDR3 reads TGTGCCAGCAGCCCATCCGGGACAGGGATTTCCTACGAGCAGTACTTC. Translation gives CASSPSGTGISYEQYF.

This clone was seen once. V is TRBV11-2 and J is TRBJ2-6; D may be TRBD2 (5 bases). V was trimmed by 5 bases and J by 3 bases, leaving 17 bases between them. This CDR3 is 17 amino acids long. CDR1 and CDR2 from the germline V gene are SGHAT and FQNNGV. The CDR3 nucleotides read TGTGCCAGCAGCCCCGCCGCCCCGGGGAGTGGGGCCAACGTCCTGACTTTC. It yields the protein CASSPAAPGSGANVLTF.

This sequence joins TRBV27 and TRBJ1-5; unclear D gene. The ends were cut back, 8 bases at V and 6 bases at J, with 26 bases in the middle. The germline gives CDR1 MNHEY, CDR2 SMNVEV (reference sequence). The CDR3 is 17 amino acids. CDR3 region: CASGTIPGRAEGQPQHF. CDR3 nucleotide sequence: TGTGCCAGCGGAACAATACCAGGACGGGCCGAGGGTCAGCCCCAGCATTTT.

This clone was picked up a small number of times. J is TRBJ1-6 and V is TRBV10-1, with unresolved D. The CDR3 extends over 13 amino acids. The V gene lost 6 bases and the J gene lost 7 bases, with 10 bases spanning the gap. Germline V gene lookup returns CDR1 WNHNN and CDR2 SYGVQD (reference sequence). The CDR3 sequence: CASRAQENSPLHF. The CDR3 DNA reads TGCGCCAGCAGGGCCCAGGAAAATTCACCCCTCCACTTT.

This chain uses TRBV27 with TRBJ2-7; 9 nucleotides match TRBD2. Germline V gives CDR1 MNHEY, CDR2 SMNVEV (reference sequence). After removal of 10 bases from V and 3 bases from J, the junction contained 10 bases not matched to a gene. The CDR3 is 14 amino acids. Here the CDR3 reads CATKTRLADYEQYF. In DNA form, the CDR3 reads TGTGCCACTAAGACTAGACTAGCGGACTACGAGCAGTACTTC.

V is TRBV24-1 and J is TRBJ2-3; D may be TRBD2 (7 bases). The V and J ends lost 1 base and 0 bases respectively, with 28 bases between them. The CDR3 covers 22 residues. Germline assignment: CDR1 KGHDR and CDR2 SFDVKD. This CDR3 is CATSDFKGTPTRGAESTDTQYF. DNA for the CDR3: TGTGCCACCAGTGATTTCAAAGGGACACCCACCCGGGGGGCAGAAAGCACAGATACGCAGTATTTT.

The chain recombines TRBV5-1 with TRBJ2-6, with a possible D match to TRBD2 (6 bases). The CDR3 totals 16 residues. Between the trimmed V and J ends, which lost 2 bases and 1 base, there was a span of 10 bases. Germline-derived CDR1 and CDR2 are SGHRS and YFSETQ. The CDR3 nucleotides are TGCGCCAGCAGCTTCGGGGGAAAGTCTGGGGCCAACGTCCTGACTTTC. Translation gives CASSFGGKSGANVLTF.

The genes are TRBV29-1 and TRBJ1-2; TRBD1 matches 10 bases. The CDR3 has 13 amino acids. Losses at the gene ends were 4 bases for V and 4 bases for J; bases not matched to a gene: 3. The V gene's germline CDR1 is SQVTM and CDR2 ANQGSEA. CDR3 residues: CSVGQGATYGYTF. The DNA for the CDR3 is TGCAGCGTTGGACAGGGGGCGACCTATGGCTACACCTTC.

V and J are TRBV5-1 and TRBJ1-6; a weak D match, TRBD1 (5 bases). The length of the CDR3 is 14 residues. CDR1 SGHRS and CDR2 YFSETQ come from the germline V gene. V lost 7 bases, J lost 3 bases, and 11 bases lay in between. The chain's CDR3 is CASGAGDYNSPLHF. The CDR3 DNA reads TGCGCCAGCGGGGCAGGAGACTATAATTCACCCCTCCACTTT.

This chain links TRBV15 with TRBJ2-3; possibly TRBD2 for D (5 bases). Deletions cut 4 bases from V and 2 bases from J, with 10 bases between. This CDR3 contains 14 residues. The germline CDR1 and CDR2 sequences are LNHNV and YYDKDF (reference sequence). The CDR3 DNA sequence: TGTGCCACCAGCATGGACGGGAACACAGATACGCAGTATTTT. Translation: CATSMDGNTDTQYF.

This CDR3 is CASIGGGYFFGNEQFF. In DNA, the CDR3 is TGTGCCAGTATTGGGGGCGGCTATTTTTTTGGGAATGAGCAGTTCTTC. V usage is TRBV19 and J usage is TRBJ2-1, with D possibly TRBD1 on 6 matching bases. The CDR3 consists of 16 residues. CDR1 is LNHDA and CDR2 is SQIVND in the germline V gene (reference sequence). V dropped 7 bases and J dropped 7 bases, with 23 bases sitting between them.

This chain uses TRBV5-1 with TRBJ1-4; the match to TRBD1 covers 10 bases. CDR3 size: 15 residues. V dropped 4 bases and J dropped 3; count of bases not matched to a gene: 3. Germline CDR1 is SGHRS and CDR2 is YFSETQ. The CDR3 here is CASSGDRGPNEKLFF. The CDR3 nucleotides read TGCGCCAGCAGCGGGGACAGGGGCCCTAATGAAAAACTGTTTTTT.

This clone showed up just once. In the same sample, other DNA sequences code for this CDR3. The chain uses TRBV5-6 and TRBJ2-2; D is unresolved. The CDR3 spans 14 residues. Germline CDR1 reads SGHDT; CDR2 reads YYEEEE. The V and J ends lost 0 bases and 1 base respectively, with 4 bases between them. The CDR3 DNA reads TGTGCCAGCAGCTTGGGACAGAACACCGGGGAGCTGTTTTTT. It yields the protein CASSLGQNTGELFF.

DNA for the CDR3: TGTGCCACCCCTCCGGGACAGGGGGCGGATGGCTACACCTTC. Translated: CATPPGQGADGYTF. The gene calls are TRBV6-5 and TRBJ1-2; 12 bases match TRBD1. J lost 6 bases, V lost 10 bases, and 9 bases had no gene match. Germline V gene sequence: CDR1 MNHEY, CDR2 SVGAGI. CDR3 length: 14 amino acids.

The chain recombines TRBV6-5 with TRBJ1-2; D is unresolved. This CDR3 is built from 13 residues. Germline CDR1 is MNHEY and CDR2 is SVGAGI. V was pared by 2 bases and J by 2 bases, with 6 bases between. CDR3 residues: CASSYNSNYGYTF. CDR3 in DNA: TGTGCCAGCAGTTACAACAGCAACTATGGCTACACCTTC.

The chain combines TRBV7-6 with TRBJ2-4, with D possibly matching TRBD1 (6 bases). Trimming removed 1 base at V and 8 bases at J, with 12 bases between. The CDR3 sequence is 14 residues long. CDR1 and CDR2 (germline): SGHVS, FNYEAQ. The CDR3 sequence: CASSLGGGGDIQYF. The CDR3 region has the DNA TGTGCCAGCAGCTTAGGAGGGGGTGGGGACATTCAGTACTTC.

CDR3 in DNA: TGCGCCAGCAGCTTGCTAGCGGGGGGGGCTAATGAGCAGTTCTTC. Its protein product is CASSLLAGGANEQFF. The V gene is TRBV5-1, the J gene TRBJ2-1, with 12 bases matching TRBD2. CDR3 length equals 15 residues. Germline CDR1 SGHRS, CDR2 YFSETQ. V shed 1 base, J shed 7 bases, and the junction held 3 bases outside the gene matches.

This rearrangement joins TRBV30 to TRBJ1-1; D might be TRBD1 (5 bases). Per germline, CDR1 GTSNPN and CDR2 SVGIG (reference sequence). Trimming took 4 bases from V and 5 from J, leaving 11 bases between them. CDR3 size: 12 residues. The CDR3 DNA is TGTGCCTGGACTCAAGGGGAAACTGAAGCTTTCTTT. This translates into CAWTQGETEAFF.

CDR3 sequence: CASSFGQGGDYEQYF. CDR3 nucleotide sequence: TGCGCCAGCAGCTTCGGACAGGGAGGTGACTACGAGCAGTACTTC. The chain couples TRBV5-1 to TRBJ2-7; 8 nucleotides line up with TRBD1. Unmatched junction bases numbered 7, after V lost 2 bases and J lost 3 bases. CDR1 is SGHRS, CDR2 YFSETQ, per germline. CDR3 length equals 15 residues.

CDR3 nucleotides: TGTGCCAGCAGCTTAGACAACCTATATAATTCACCCCTCCACTTT. It specifies CASSLDNLYNSPLHF. This chain connects TRBV5-8 to TRBJ1-6; D ambiguous. V was trimmed by 2 bases and J by 4 bases, leaving 10 bases between them. There are 15 residues in the CDR3. CDR1 is SGHTS and CDR2 is YDEGEE in the germline V gene.

The chain is built from TRBV5-5 and TRBJ2-3, with TRBD1 matching 11 bases. The germline CDR1 and CDR2 sequences are SGHKS and YYEKEE (reference sequence). This CDR3 contains 14 residues. V lost 4 bases and J lost 3; bases outside the gene matches: 1. The CDR3 protein is CASSGTGGTDTQYF. DNA for the CDR3: TGTGCCAGCAGCGGGACAGGGGGGACAGATACGCAGTATTTT.

V usage is TRBV10-3 and J usage is TRBJ1-2; TRBD1 might be the D (5 bases). CDR1 and CDR2 from the germline V gene are ENHRY and SYGVKD. The V end was cut by 4 bases, the J end by 7 bases, with 13 bases between. This CDR3 comprises 13 residues. The CDR3 sequence: CAISAPGVGGYTF. CDR3 nucleotides: TGTGCCATCAGTGCGCCGGGGGTGGGTGGCTACACCTTC.